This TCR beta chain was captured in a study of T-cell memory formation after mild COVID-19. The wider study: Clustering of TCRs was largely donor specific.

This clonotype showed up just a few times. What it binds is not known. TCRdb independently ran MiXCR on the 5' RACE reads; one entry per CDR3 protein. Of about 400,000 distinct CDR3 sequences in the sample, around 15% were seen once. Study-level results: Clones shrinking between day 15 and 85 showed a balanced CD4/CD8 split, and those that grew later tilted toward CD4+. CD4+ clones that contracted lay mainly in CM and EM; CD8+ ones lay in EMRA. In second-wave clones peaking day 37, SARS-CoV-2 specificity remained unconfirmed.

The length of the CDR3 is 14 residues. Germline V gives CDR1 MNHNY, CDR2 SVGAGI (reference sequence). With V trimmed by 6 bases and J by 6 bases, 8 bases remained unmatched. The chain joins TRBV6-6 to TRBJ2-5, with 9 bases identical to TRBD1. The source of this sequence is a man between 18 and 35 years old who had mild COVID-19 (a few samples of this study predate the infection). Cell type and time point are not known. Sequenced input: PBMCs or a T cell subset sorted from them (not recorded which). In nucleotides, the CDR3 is TGTGCCAGCAGCTCGACAGGGGGGATGAAGACCCAGTACTTC. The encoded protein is CASSSTGGMKTQYF.